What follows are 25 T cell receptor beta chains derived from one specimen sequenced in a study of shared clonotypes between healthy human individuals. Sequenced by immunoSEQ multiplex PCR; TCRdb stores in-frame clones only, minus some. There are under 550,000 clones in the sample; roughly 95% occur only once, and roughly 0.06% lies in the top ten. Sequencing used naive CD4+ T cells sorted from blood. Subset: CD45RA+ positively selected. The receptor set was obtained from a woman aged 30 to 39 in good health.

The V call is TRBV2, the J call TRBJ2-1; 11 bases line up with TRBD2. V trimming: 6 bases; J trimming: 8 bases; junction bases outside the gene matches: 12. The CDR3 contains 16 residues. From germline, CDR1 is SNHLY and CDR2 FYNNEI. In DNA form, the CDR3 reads TGTGCCAGCAGGGCCGTGGGACTAGCGGTTAATGATGAGCAGTTCTTC. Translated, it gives CASRAVGLAVNDEQFF.

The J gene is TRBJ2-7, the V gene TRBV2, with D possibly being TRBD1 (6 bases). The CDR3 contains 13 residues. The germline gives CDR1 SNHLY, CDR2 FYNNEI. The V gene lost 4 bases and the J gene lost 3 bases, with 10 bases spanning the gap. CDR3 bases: TGTGCCAGCAGTGGAATCAGGGGCTACGAGCAGTACTTC. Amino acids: CASSGIRGYEQYF.

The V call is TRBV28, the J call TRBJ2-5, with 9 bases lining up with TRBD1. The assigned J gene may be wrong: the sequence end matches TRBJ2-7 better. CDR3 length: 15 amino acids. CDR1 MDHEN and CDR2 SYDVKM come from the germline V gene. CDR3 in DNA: TGTGCCAGCAGATCCCAACAGGGGGCCTCCTACGAGCAGTACTTC. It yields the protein CASRSQQGASYEQYF.

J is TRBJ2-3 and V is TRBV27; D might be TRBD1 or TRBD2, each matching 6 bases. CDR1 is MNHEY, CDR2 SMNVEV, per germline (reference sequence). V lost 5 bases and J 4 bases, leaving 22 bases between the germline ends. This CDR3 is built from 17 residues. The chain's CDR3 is CASSPTGGRFGADTQYF. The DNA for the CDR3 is TGTGCCAGCAGTCCGACAGGAGGGCGTTTTGGCGCAGATACGCAGTATTTT.

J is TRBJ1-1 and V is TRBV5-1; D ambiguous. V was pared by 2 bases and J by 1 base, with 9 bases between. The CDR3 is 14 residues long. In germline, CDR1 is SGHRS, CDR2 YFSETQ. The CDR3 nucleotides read TGCGCCAGCAGCTTCTACAGAGCGAACACTGAAGCTTTCTTT. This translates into CASSFYRANTEAFF.

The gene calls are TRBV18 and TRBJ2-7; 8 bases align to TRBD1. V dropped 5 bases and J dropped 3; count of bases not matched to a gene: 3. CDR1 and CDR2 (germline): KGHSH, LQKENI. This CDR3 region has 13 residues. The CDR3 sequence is CASSSQGGYEQYF. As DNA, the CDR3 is TGTGCCAGCTCATCACAGGGGGGCTACGAGCAGTACTTC.

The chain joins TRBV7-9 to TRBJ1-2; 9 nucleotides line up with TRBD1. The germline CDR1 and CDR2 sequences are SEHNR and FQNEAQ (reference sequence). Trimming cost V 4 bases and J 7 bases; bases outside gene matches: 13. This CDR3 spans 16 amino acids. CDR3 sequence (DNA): TGTGCCAGCAGCTATACAGGGGGCGCGAGGGTCGCTGGCTACACCTTC. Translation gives CASSYTGGARVAGYTF.

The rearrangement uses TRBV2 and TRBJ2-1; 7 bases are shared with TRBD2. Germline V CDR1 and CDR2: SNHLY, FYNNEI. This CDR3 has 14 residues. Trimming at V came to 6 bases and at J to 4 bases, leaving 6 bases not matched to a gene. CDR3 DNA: TGTGCCAGCAGAGGAGCGGGGATGTACAATGAGCAGTTCTTC. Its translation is CASRGAGMYNEQFF.

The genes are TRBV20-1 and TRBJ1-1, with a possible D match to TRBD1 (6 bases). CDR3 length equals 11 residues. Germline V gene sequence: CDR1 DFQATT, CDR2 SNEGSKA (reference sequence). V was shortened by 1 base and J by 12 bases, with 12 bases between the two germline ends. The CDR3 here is CSARGQDGTFF. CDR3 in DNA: TGCAGTGCTAGAGGACAGGATGGGACTTTCTTT.

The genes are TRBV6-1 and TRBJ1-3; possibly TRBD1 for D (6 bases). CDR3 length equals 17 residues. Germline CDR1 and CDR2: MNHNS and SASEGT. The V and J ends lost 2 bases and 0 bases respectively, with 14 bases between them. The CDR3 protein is CASSEQPGHLSGNTIYF. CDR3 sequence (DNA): TGTGCCAGCAGTGAACAACCGGGACACCTCTCTGGAAACACCATATATTTT.

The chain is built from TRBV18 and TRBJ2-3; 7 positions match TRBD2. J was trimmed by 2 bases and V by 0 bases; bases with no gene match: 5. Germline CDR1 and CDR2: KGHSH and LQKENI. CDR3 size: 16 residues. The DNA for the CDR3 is TGTGCCAGCTCACCACCCGAGCGGGATCACACAGATACGCAGTATTTT. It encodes CASSPPERDHTDTQYF.

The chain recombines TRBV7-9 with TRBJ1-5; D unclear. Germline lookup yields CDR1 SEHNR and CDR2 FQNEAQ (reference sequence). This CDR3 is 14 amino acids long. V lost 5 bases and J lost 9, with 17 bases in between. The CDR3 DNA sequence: TGTGCCAGCAGCCCGGACGTATTCCCCTGGCCCCAGCATTTT. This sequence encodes CASSPDVFPWPQHF.

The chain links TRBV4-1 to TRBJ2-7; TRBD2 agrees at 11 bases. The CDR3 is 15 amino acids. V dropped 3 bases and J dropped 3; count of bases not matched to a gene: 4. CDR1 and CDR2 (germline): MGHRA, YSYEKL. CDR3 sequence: CASSQPTSGNYEQYF. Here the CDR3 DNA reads TGCGCCAGCAGCCAGCCGACTAGCGGGAACTACGAGCAGTACTTC.

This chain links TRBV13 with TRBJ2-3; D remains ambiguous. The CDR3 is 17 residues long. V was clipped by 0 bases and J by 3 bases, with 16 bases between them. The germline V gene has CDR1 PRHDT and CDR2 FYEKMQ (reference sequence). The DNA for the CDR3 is TGTGCCAGCAGCTTAGGCTGGGGTAAGGATGCAACAGATACGCAGTATTTT. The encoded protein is CASSLGWGKDATDTQYF.

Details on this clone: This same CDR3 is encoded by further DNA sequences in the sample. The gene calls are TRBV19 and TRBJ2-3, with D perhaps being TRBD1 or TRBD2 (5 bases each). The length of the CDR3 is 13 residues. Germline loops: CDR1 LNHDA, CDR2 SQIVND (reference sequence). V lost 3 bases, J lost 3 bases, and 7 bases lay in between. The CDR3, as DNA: TGTGCCAGTAGTATCGGGGCGACAGATACGCAGTATTTT. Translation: CASSIGATDTQYF.

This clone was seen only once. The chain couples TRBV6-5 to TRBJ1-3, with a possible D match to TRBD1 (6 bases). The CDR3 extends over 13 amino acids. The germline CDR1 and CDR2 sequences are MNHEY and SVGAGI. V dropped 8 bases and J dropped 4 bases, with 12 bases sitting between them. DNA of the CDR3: TGTGCCAGCCGACCGGGACACGGAAACACCATATATTTT. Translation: CASRPGHGNTIYF.

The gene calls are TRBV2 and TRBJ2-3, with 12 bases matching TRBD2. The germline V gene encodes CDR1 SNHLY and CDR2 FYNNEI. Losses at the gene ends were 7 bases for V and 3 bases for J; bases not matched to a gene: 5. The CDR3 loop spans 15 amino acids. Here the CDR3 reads CASIVGLAGTDTQYF. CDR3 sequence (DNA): TGTGCCAGCATCGTAGGACTAGCGGGAACAGATACGCAGTATTTT.

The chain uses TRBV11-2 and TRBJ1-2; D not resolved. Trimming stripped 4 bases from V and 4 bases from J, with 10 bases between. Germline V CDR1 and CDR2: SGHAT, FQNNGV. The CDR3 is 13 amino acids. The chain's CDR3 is CASSSWTAYGYTF. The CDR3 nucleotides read TGTGCCAGCAGCTCGTGGACGGCCTATGGCTACACCTTC.

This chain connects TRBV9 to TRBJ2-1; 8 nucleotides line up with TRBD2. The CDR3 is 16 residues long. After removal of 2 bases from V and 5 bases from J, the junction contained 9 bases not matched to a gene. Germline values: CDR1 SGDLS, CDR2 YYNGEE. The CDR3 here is CASSVSGRAAHNEQFF. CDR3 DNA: TGTGCCAGCAGCGTTTCCGGGAGGGCCGCCCACAATGAGCAGTTCTTC.

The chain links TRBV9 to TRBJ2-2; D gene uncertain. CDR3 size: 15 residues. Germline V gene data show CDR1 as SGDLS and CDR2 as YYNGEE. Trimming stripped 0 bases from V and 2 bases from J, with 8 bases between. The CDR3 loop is CASSVELINTGELFF. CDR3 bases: TGTGCCAGCAGCGTAGAACTGATAAACACCGGGGAGCTGTTTTTT.

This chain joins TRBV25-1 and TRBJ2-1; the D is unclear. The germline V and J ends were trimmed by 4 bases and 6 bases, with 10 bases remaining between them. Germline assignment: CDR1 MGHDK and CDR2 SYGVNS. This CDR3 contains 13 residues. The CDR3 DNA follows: TGTGCCAGCAGTGGATTATCCGTCAATGAGCAGTTCTTC. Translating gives CASSGLSVNEQFF.

DNA of the CDR3: TGTGCCAGCTCACCCCAGGGATCGGGCTACACCTTC. Translating it yields CASSPQGSGYTF. This chain joins TRBV18 and TRBJ1-2; perhaps TRBD1 as D (5 bases). Deletions cut 3 bases from V and 8 bases from J, with 10 bases between. The CDR3 is 12 amino acids. Germline assignment: CDR1 KGHSH and CDR2 LQKENI. The full variable domain, with the rest looked up from reference TRBV18 and TRBJ1-2, is NAGVMQNPRHLVRRRGQEARLRCSPMKGHSHVYWYRQLPEEGLKFMVYLQKENIIDESGMPKERFSAEFPKEGPSILRIQQVVRGDSAAYFCASSPQGSGYTFGSGTRLTVV.

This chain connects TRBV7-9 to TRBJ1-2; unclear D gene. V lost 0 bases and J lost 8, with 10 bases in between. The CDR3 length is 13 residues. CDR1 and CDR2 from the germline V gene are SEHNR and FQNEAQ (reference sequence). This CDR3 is CASSLAAGSGYTF. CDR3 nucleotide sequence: TGTGCCAGCAGCTTAGCGGCCGGGAGCGGCTACACCTTC.

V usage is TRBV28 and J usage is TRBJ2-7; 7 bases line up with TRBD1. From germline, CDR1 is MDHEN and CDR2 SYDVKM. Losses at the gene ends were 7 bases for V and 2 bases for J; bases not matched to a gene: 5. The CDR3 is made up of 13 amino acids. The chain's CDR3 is CASIETGAYEQYF. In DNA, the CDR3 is TGTGCCAGCATCGAAACAGGGGCCTACGAGCAGTACTTC.

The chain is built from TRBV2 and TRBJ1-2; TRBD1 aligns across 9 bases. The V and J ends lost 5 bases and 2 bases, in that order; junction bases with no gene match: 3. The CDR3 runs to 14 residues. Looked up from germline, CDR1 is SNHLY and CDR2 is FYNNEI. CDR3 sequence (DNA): TGTGCCAGCAGTTTTGACAGGGGGAACTATGGCTACACCTTC. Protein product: CASSFDRGNYGYTF. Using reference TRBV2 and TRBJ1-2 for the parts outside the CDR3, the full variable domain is EPEVTQTPSHQVTQMGQEVILRCVPISNHLYFYWYRQILGQKVEFLVSFYNNEISEKSEIFDDQFSVERPDGSNFTLKIRSTKLEDSAMYFCASSFDRGNYGYTFGSGTRLTVV.